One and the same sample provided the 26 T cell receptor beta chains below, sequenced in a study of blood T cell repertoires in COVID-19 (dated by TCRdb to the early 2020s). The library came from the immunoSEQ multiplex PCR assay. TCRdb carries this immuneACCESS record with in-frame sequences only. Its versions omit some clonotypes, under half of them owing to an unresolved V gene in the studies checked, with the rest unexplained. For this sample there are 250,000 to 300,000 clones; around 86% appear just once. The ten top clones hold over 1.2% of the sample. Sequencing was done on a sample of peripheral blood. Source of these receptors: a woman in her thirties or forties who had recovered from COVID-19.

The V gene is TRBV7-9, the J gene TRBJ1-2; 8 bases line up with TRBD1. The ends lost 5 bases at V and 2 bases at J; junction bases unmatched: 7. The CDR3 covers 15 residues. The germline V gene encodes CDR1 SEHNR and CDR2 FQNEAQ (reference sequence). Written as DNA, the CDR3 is TGTGCCAGCAGCCGGGGACAGGAAAAAAACTATGGCTACACCTTC. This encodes CASSRGQEKNYGYTF.

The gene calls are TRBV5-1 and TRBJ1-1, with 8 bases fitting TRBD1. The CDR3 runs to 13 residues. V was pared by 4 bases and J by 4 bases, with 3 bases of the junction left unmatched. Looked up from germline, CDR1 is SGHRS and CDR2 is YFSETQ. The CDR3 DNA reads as TGCGCCAGCAGCCCGGACAGGGTCACTGAAGCTTTCTTT. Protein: CASSPDRVTEAFF.

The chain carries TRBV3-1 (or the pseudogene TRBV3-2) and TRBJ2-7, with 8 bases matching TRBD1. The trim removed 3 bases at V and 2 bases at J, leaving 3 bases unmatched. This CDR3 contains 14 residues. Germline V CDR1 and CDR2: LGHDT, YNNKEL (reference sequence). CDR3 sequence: CASSQGDRPYEQYF. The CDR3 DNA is TGTGCCAGCAGCCAGGGGGACAGGCCCTACGAGCAGTACTTC.

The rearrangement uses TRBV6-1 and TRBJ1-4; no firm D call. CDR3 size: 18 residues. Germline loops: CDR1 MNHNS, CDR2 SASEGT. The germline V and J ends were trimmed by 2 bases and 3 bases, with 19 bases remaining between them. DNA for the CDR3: TGTGCCAGCAGTGAATTGTCCGGATCGGGTCTAGCTAATGAAAAACTGTTTTTT. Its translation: CASSELSGSGLANEKLFF.

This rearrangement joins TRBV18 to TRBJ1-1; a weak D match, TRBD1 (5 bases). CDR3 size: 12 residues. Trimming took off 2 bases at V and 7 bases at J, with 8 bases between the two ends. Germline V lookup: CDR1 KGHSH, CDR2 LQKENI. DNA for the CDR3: TGTGCCAGCTCACCAGGGGGAGGTGAAGCTTTCTTT. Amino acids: CASSPGGGEAFF.

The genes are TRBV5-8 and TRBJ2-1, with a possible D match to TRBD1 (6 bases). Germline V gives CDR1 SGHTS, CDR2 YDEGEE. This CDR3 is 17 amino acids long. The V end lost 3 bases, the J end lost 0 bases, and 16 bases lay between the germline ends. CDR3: CASSSNQGTSSYNEQFF. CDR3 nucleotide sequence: TGTGCCAGCAGCTCGAATCAGGGGACGAGCTCCTACAATGAGCAGTTCTTC.

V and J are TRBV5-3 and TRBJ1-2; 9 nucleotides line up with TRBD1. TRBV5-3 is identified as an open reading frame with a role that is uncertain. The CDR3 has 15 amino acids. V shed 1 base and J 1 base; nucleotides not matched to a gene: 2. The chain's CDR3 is CARSLTGGRNYGYTF. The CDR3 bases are TGTGCCAGAAGCTTGACAGGGGGCCGTAACTATGGCTACACCTTC.

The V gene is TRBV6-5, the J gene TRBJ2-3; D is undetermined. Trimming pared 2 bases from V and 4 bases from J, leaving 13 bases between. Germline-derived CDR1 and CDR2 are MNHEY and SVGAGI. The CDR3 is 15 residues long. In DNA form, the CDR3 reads TGTGCCAGCAGTTACGCGGCCGGCTGGGCAGATACGCAGTATTTT. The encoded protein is CASSYAAGWADTQYF.

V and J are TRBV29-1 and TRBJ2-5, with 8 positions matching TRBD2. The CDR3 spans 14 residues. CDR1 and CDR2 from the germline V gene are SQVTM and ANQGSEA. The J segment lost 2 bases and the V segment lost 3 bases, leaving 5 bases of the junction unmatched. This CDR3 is CSVDLGGEQETQYF. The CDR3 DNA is TGCAGCGTTGATCTCGGGGGGGAGCAAGAGACCCAGTACTTC.

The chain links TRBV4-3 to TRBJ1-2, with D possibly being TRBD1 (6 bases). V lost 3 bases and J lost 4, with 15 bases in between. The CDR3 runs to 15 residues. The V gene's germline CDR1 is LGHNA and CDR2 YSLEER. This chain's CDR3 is CASSQGRDTRYGYTF. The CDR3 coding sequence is TGCGCCAGCAGCCAGGGCCGGGACACTCGCTATGGCTACACCTTC.

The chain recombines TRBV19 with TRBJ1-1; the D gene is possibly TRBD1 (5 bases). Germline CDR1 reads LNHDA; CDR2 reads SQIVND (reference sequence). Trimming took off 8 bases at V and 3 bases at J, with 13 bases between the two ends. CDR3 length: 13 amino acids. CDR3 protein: CASLKAGDTEAFF. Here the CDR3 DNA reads TGTGCCAGTCTAAAGGCGGGGGACACTGAAGCTTTCTTT.

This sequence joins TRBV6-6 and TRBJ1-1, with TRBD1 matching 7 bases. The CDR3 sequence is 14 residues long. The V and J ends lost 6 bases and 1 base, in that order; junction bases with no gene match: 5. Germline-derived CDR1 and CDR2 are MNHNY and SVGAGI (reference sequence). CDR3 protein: CASRTGTANTEAFF. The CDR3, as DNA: TGTGCCAGCAGAACCGGGACAGCGAACACTGAAGCTTTCTTT.

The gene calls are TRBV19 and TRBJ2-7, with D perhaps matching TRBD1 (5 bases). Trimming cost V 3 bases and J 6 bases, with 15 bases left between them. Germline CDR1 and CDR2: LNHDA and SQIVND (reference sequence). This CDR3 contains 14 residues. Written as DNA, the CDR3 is TGTGCCAGTAGTATTCAAGCTCTCCAGGGCGAGCAGTACTTC. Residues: CASSIQALQGEQYF.

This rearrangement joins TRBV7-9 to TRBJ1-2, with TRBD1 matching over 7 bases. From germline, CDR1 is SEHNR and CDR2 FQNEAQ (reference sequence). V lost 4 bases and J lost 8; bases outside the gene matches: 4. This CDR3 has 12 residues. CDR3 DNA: TGTGCCAGCAGCTCCCAGGGGGGCGGCTACACCTTC. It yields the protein CASSSQGGGYTF.

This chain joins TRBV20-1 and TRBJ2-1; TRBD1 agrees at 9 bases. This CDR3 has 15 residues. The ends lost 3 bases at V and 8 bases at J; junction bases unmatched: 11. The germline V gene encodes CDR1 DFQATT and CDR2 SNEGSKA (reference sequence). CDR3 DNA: TGCAGTGCTAGTATACCGGGACAGGGTTTTCATGAGCAGTTCTTC. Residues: CSASIPGQGFHEQFF.

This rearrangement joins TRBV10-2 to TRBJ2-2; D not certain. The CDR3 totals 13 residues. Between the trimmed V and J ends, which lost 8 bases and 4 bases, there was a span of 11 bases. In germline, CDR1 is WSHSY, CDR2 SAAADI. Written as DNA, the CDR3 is TGCGCCAGCCAAAGAGTAACCACCGGGGAGCTGTTTTTT. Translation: CASQRVTTGELFF.

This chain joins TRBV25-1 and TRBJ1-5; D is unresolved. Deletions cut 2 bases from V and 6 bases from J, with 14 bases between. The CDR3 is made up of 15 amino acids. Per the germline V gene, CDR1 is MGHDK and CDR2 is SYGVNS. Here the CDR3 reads CASSEGSARGQPQHF. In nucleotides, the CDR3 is TGTGCCAGCAGTGAAGGGTCCGCTAGAGGTCAGCCCCAGCATTTT.

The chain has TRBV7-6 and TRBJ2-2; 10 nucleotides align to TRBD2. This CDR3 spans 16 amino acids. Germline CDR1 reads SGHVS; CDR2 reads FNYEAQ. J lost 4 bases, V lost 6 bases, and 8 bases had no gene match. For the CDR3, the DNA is TGTGCCAGCAGTTCAGGACTAGCGGAATCCACCGGGGAGCTGTTTTTT. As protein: CASSSGLAESTGELFF.

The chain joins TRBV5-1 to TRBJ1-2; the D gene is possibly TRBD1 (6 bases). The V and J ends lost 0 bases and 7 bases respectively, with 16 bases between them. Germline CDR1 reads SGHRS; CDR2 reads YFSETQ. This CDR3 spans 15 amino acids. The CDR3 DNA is TGCGCCAGCAGCTTGGATACAGGGTTTGTGGGTGGCTACACCTTC. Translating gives CASSLDTGFVGGYTF.

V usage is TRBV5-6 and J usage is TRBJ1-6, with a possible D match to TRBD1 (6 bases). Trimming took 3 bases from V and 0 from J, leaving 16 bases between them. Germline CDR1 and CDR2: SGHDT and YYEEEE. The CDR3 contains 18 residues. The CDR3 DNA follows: TGTGCCAGCAGCTCGGGACACAGTATTAGCTCCTATAATTCACCCCTCCACTTT. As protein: CASSSGHSISSYNSPLHF.

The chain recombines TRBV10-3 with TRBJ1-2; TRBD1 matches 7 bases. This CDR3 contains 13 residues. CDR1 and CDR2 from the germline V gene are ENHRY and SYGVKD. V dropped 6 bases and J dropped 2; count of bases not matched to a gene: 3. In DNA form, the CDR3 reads TGTGCCATCAGGGAGGGACAGAACTATGGCTACACCTTC. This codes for CAIREGQNYGYTF.

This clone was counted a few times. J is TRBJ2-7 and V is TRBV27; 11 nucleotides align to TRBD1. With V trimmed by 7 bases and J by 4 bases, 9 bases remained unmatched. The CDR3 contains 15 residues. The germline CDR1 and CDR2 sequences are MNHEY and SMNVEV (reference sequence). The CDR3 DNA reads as TGTGCCAGCAATAAACGCGGGACAGGGGGTTACGAGCAGTACTTC. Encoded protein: CASNKRGTGGYEQYF.

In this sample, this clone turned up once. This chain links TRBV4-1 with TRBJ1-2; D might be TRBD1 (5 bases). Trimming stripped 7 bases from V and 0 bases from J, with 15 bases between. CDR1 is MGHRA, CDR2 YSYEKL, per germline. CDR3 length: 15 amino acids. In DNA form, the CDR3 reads TGCGCCAGCACCCCTCCCACAGGAGCTAACTATGGCTACACCTTC. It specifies CASTPPTGANYGYTF.

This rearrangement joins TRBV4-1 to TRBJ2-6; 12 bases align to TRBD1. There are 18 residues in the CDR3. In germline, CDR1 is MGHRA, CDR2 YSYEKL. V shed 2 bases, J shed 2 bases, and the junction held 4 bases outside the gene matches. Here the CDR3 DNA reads TGCGCCAGCAGCCAACCGGGACAGGGGGCTGCTGGGGCCAACGTCCTGACTTTC. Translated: CASSQPGQGAAGANVLTF.

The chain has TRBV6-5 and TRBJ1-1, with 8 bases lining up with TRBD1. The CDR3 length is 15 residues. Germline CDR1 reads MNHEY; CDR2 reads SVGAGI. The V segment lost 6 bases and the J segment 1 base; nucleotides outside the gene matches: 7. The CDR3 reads CASRNGQGSNTEAFF. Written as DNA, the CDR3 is TGTGCCAGCAGAAACGGACAGGGTTCGAACACTGAAGCTTTCTTT.

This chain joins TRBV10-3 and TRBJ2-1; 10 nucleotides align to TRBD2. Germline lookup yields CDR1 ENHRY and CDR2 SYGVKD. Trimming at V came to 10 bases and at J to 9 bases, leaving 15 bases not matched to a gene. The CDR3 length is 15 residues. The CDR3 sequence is CATSLGSGGAIEQFF. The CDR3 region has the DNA TGTGCCACCTCTCTTGGGAGCGGGGGGGCCATTGAGCAGTTCTTC.